This TCR beta chain was recovered during a study of blood T cell repertoires in COVID-19. This table comes from immunoSEQ multiplex PCR, and its TCRdb copy is limited to in-frame clones, with some not included. The profile shows over 250,000 clones, 75% to 90% of them singletons. V was pared by 3 bases and J by 0 bases, with 5 bases of the junction left unmatched. The CDR3 is 16 residues long. Germline V CDR1 and CDR2: MDHEN, SYDVKM. The chain links TRBV28 to TRBJ2-7; 10 bases are shared with TRBD1. This sequence was found in a woman aged 60-75 years with acute or convalescent COVID-19. Sample: peripheral blood. In nucleotides, the CDR3 is TGTGCCAGCAGTTTGACAGGGGGCTTTCTCTCCTACGAGCAGTACTTC. Protein product: CASSLTGGFLSYEQYF.